The 17 T cell receptor beta chains below all came from one sample that was sequenced in a study of blood T cell repertoires in COVID-19. Here immunoSEQ multiplex PCR was the method, and the copy in TCRdb shows in-frame clones only, minus some. The sample shows roughly 140,000 clones, just under 90% of them seen only once. Sequenced: peripheral blood. These receptors were collected from a woman between 35 and 50 years old with acute or convalescent COVID-19.

This clone has just a few counts. This chain links TRBV6-5 with TRBJ2-2; possible D gene TRBD1, 6 bases. The CDR3 runs to 13 residues. The V gene lost 6 bases and the J gene lost 5 bases, with 10 bases spanning the gap. CDR1 is MNHEY, CDR2 SVGAGI, per germline. The chain's CDR3 is CASRSGVTGELFF. DNA for the CDR3: TGTGCCAGCAGGTCAGGGGTAACCGGGGAGCTGTTTTTT.

This clone occurred once. This chain links TRBV11-2 with TRBJ1-4, with D uncertain. The CDR3 totals 15 residues. Looked up from germline, CDR1 is SGHAT and CDR2 is FQNNGV. Trimming removed 4 bases from V and 2 bases from J, with 11 bases in between. The CDR3 reads CASSYSLHTNEKLFF. The CDR3 DNA follows: TGTGCCAGCAGCTATAGTTTGCATACTAATGAAAAACTGTTTTTT.

This chain joins TRBV7-4 and TRBJ1-3; 7 nucleotides line up with TRBD1. The V gene's germline CDR1 is SGHVT and CDR2 SQSDAQ. There are 13 residues in the CDR3. After removal of 6 bases from V and 5 bases from J, the junction contained 4 bases not matched to a gene. CDR3 bases: TGTGCCAGCAGTTGGGACAGACGAAACACCATATATTTT. Amino acids: CASSWDRRNTIYF.

The chain joins TRBV19 to TRBJ1-1; 9 nucleotides line up with TRBD1. Germline V gene sequence: CDR1 LNHDA, CDR2 SQIVND (reference sequence). The CDR3 has 15 residues. Losses at the gene ends were 6 bases for V and 4 bases for J; bases not matched to a gene: 9. CDR3: CASRFRDRESTEAFF. DNA of the CDR3: TGTGCCAGTAGGTTCCGGGACAGGGAAAGCACTGAAGCTTTCTTT.

The chain recombines TRBV7-2 with TRBJ2-3; tentatively, D is TRBD2 (5 bases). CDR1 and CDR2 from the germline V gene are SGHTA and FQGNSA. The CDR3 sequence is 13 residues long. Trimming took 5 bases from V and 2 from J, leaving 8 bases between them. CDR3 in DNA: TGTGCCAGCAGCCGGGATTTCACAGATACGCAGTATTTT. Protein sequence: CASSRDFTDTQYF.

The chain's CDR3 is CASSSGQRAGGETQYF. The CDR3 bases are TGTGCCAGCAGCTCCGGCCAGAGGGCGGGGGGGGAGACCCAGTACTTC. The J gene is TRBJ2-5, the V gene TRBV5-6, with 9 positions matching TRBD2. With 3 bases clipped from V and 5 bases from J, the junction kept 11 bases outside the gene matches. The CDR3 consists of 16 residues. CDR1 SGHDT and CDR2 YYEEEE come from the germline V gene.

The rearrangement joins TRBV12-3 or TRBV12-4 to TRBJ2-3; D is possibly TRBD1 (6 bases). The CDR3 is 13 amino acids. Trimming took 6 bases from V and 9 from J, leaving 16 bases between them. The DNA of the CDR3 is TGTGCCAGCAGACCTCTCCCCCAGGGGACGCAGTATTTT. It yields the protein CASRPLPQGTQYF.

V and J are TRBV10-3 and TRBJ1-2; D not resolved. Deletions cut 6 bases from V and 3 bases from J, with 8 bases between. CDR1 is ENHRY, CDR2 SYGVKD, per germline. This CDR3 contains 12 residues. CDR3 in DNA: TGTGCCATCAGGCCGGGAGACTATGGCTACACCTTC. It encodes CAIRPGDYGYTF.

This clone was recorded only once. The chain joins TRBV4-3 to TRBJ1-1; D remains unclear. The CDR3 has 13 residues. The ends were cut back, 0 bases at V and 4 bases at J, with 6 bases in the middle. The germline gives CDR1 LGHNA, CDR2 YSLEER. The CDR3 spells CASSQDRGTEAFF. The CDR3 bases are TGCGCCAGCAGCCAAGATCGGGGCACTGAAGCTTTCTTT.

V and J are TRBV10-3 and TRBJ1-1, with D possibly being TRBD1 (5 bases). CDR3 length equals 14 residues. Trimming took 4 bases from V and 0 from J, leaving 9 bases between them. The V gene's germline CDR1 is ENHRY and CDR2 SYGVKD. CDR3 nucleotides: TGTGCCATCAGTGGCTCGACAGTGAACACTGAAGCTTTCTTT. This gives the protein CAISGSTVNTEAFF.

This chain uses TRBV7-9 with TRBJ1-2; D perhaps matches TRBD1 (6 bases). Germline lookup yields CDR1 SEHNR and CDR2 FQNEAQ (reference sequence). CDR3 size: 14 residues. V lost 5 bases and J lost 4, with 14 bases in between. The CDR3 region has the DNA TGTGCCAGCAGCCAGGCAGGGGAATTCTATGGCTACACCTTC. The encoded protein is CASSQAGEFYGYTF. Filled out from reference TRBV7-9 and TRBJ1-2, the complete variable domain reads DTGVSQNPRHKITKRGQNVTFRCDPISEHNRLYWYRQTLGQGPEFLTYFQNEAQLEKSRLLSDRFSAERPKGSFSTLEIQRTEQGDSAMYLCASSQAGEFYGYTFGSGTRLTVV.

This sequence joins TRBV7-3 and TRBJ2-1; TRBD1 matches at 8 bases. Germline-derived CDR1 and CDR2 are SGHTA and FQGTGA. V was clipped by 3 bases and J by 6 bases; unmatched bases: 4. The CDR3 length is 14 residues. This CDR3 is CASSLRTGTNEQFF. The DNA for the CDR3 is TGTGCCAGCAGCTTGAGGACAGGGACCAATGAGCAGTTCTTC.

V is TRBV6-5 and J is TRBJ2-7; TRBD2 aligns across 11 bases. Germline V gene lookup returns CDR1 MNHEY and CDR2 SVGAGI. CDR3 length equals 15 residues. The ends lost 2 bases at V and 1 base at J; junction bases unmatched: 1. The CDR3 loop is CASSYGTSGSYEQYF. The CDR3 region has the DNA TGTGCCAGCAGTTACGGGACTAGCGGTTCCTACGAGCAGTACTTC.

The V gene is TRBV6-5, the J gene TRBJ1-6, with D perhaps matching TRBD1 (6 bases). From germline, CDR1 is MNHEY and CDR2 SVGAGI. V was trimmed by 2 bases and J by 7 bases, leaving 12 bases between them. The CDR3 is 15 amino acids. In nucleotides, the CDR3 is TGTGCCAGCAGTTACACACAGGGACTAAATTCACCCCTCCACTTT. Protein: CASSYTQGLNSPLHF.

This clone was detected only a few times. The rearrangement links TRBV28 to TRBJ1-2, with D hard to call. Trimming stripped 4 bases from V and 4 bases from J, with 16 bases between. The CDR3 length is 15 residues. Germline lookup yields CDR1 MDHEN and CDR2 SYDVKM. CDR3 bases: TGTGCCAGCAGTTCCGACTTGGGAGGAGGCTATGGCTACACCTTC. It encodes CASSSDLGGGYGYTF.

This sequence joins TRBV10-3 and TRBJ1-1, with D perhaps matching TRBD1 (6 bases). The germline V and J ends were trimmed by 10 bases and 0 bases, with 12 bases remaining between them. The CDR3 has 13 residues. Germline V gene sequence: CDR1 ENHRY, CDR2 SYGVKD. The CDR3 is CATQDSMNTEAFF. CDR3 DNA sequence: TGTGCCACCCAGGACAGTATGAACACTGAAGCTTTCTTT.

The rearrangement uses TRBV6-4 and TRBJ2-1; perhaps TRBD2 as D (6 bases). The germline gives CDR1 MRHNA, CDR2 SNTAGT. CDR3 size: 15 residues. V lost 3 bases, J lost 0 bases, and 9 bases lay in between. The CDR3 DNA sequence: TGTGCCAGCAGTGAGCGGGGATCCTCCTACAATGAGCAGTTCTTC. This sequence encodes CASSERGSSYNEQFF.